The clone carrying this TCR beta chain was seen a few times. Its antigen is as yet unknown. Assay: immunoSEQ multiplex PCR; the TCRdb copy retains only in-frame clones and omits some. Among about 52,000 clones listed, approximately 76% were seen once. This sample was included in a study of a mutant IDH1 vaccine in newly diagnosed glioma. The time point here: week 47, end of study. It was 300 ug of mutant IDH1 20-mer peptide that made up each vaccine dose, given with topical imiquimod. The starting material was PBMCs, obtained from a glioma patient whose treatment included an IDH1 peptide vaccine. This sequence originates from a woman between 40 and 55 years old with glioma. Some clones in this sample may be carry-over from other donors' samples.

The CDR3 DNA reads as TGTGCCAGCACCTCAAGGGTACAGCAGCCCCAGCATTTT. Its protein is CASTSRVQQPQHF. The chain employs TRBV2 and TRBJ1-5; D uncertain. This CDR3 region has 13 residues. The ends were cut back, 7 bases at V and 7 bases at J, with 14 bases in the middle. CDR1 is SNHLY, CDR2 FYNNEI, per germline.